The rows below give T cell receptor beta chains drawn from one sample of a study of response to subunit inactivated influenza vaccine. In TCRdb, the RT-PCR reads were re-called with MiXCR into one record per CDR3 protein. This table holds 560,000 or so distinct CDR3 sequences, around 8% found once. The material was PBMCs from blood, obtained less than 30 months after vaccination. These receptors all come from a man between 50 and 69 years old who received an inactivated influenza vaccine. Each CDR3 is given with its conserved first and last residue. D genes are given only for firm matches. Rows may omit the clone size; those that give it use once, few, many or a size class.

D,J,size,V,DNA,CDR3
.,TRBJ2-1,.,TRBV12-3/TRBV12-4,TGTGCCAGCAGTTCCAGACATAGGCAGTTCTTC,CASSSRHRQFF
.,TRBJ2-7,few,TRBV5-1,TGCGCCAGCAGCCAATCCGACAGGGAGCAGTACTTC,CASSQSDREQYF
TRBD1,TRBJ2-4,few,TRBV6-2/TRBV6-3,TGTGCCAGCAGTTACAAAGGACAGGGAAGAACATTCATAGCCAAAAACATTCAGTACTTC,CASSYKGQGRTFIAKNIQYF
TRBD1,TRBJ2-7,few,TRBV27,TGTGCCAGCAGTCCCCGGGACAGGGGAACCTACGAGCAGTACTTC,CASSPRDRGTYEQYF
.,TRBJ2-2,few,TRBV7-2,TGTGCCAGCAGCAAGGAGGGCCCCGGGGAGCTGTTTTTT,CASSKEGPGELFF
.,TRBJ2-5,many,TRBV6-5,TGTGCCAGCAGTTGGGACCCAGGGGATGGAGAGACCCAGTACTTC,CASSWDPGDGETQYF
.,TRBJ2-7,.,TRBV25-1,TGTGCCAGCAGTAGTAAATCCCCCAGCTCCTACGAGCAGTACTTC,CASSSKSPSSYEQYF
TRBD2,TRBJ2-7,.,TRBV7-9,TGTGCCAGCAGCTTACGGGGGGTCGGGCTTTCAAGGCCCGAGCAGTACTTC,CASSLRGVGLSRPEQYF
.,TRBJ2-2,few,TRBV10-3,TGTGCCATCAGTGAAACCGGGGAGCTGTTTTTT,CAISETGELFF
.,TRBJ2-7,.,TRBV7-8,TGTGCCAGCAGCCCCTCCCACGGAACCTACGAGCAGTACTTC,CASSPSHGTYEQYF
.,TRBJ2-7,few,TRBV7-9,TGTGCCAGCAGCTCTTCGGTTTACTCCTACGAGCAGTACTTC,CASSSSVYSYEQYF
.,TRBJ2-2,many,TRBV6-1,TGTGCCAGCAGAGGCCACAGGAACACCGGGGAGCTGTTTTTT,CASRGHRNTGELFF
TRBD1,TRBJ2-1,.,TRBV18,TGTGCCAGCTCACCAATGACAGGGTTTCTTTCCTACAATGAGCAGTTCTTC,CASSPMTGFLSYNEQFF
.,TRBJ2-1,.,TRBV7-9,TGTGCCAGCCCTAGAGGGGACAATGAGCAGTTCTTC,CASPRGDNEQFF
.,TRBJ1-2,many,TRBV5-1,TGCGCCAGCAGCGAGACAGTCTCTGGCTACACCTTC,CASSETVSGYTF
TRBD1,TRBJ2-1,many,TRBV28,TGTGCCAGCAGGCCGACAGGGTACAATGAGCAGTTCTTC,CASRPTGYNEQFF
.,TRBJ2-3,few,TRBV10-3,TGTGCCAGCCAGGGGGGAGATACGCAGTATTTT,CASQGGDTQYF
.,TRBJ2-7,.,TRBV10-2,TGCGCCAGCAGTGAGTCCAGATGGACAGCCCACGAGCAGTACTTC,CASSESRWTAHEQYF
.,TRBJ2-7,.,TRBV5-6,TGTGCCAGCAGCTTGGCCGGCAGGGCTCTCTCCTACGAGCAGTACTTC,CASSLAGRALSYEQYF
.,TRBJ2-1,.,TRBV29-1,TGCAGCGTTGAAATGGGCGGGGTTCATGAGCAGTTCTTC,CSVEMGGVHEQFF
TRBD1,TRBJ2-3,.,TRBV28,TGTGCCAGCAGTCCCCCCCCCCGGACAGGGGGCGGTTTACGGGGTACGCAGTATTTT,CASSPPPRTGGGLRGTQYF
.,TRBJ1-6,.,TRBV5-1,TGCGCCAGCAGCTTGGAAGACCATAATTCACCCCTCCACTTT,CASSLEDHNSPLHF
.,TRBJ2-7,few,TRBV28,TGTGCCAGCAAACCGCGACCTGCTAGCTACGAGCAGTACTTC,CASKPRPASYEQYF
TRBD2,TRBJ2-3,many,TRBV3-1,TGTGCCAGCAGCCAAGCCGTAACTAGCGGGGGGCTAAATACGCAGTATTTT,CASSQAVTSGGLNTQYF
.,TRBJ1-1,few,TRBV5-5,TGTGCCAGCAGCTTGATGCCTCGCGGGGACACTGAAGCTTTCTTT,CASSLMPRGDTEAFF
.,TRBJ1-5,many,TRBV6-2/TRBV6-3,TGTGCCAGCAGGCGGGAGTCGGGCAATCAGCCCCAGCATTTT,CASRRESGNQPQHF
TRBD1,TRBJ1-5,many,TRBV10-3,TGTGCCGCCGCAGGGGGTGTCAATCAGCCCCAGCATTTT,CAAAGGVNQPQHF
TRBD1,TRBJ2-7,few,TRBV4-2,TGTGCCAGCAGCGCCCGGGACAGGGGACGCGAGCAGTACTTC,CASSARDRGREQYF
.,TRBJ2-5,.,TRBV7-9,TGTGCCCGCAGCTTAGCAATAGGTGGAGAGACCCAGTACTTC,CARSLAIGGETQYF
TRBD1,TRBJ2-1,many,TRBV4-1,TGCGCCAGCAGCCAAGAAGGGTACAGGGGCAATGAGCAGTTCTTC,CASSQEGYRGNEQFF
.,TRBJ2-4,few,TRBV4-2,TGTGCCAGCAGCCAAGCTGGAGCCCAAAACATTCAGTACTTC,CASSQAGAQNIQYF
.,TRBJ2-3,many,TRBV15,TGTGCCACCAGCAGAGTGAAAGATACGCAGTATTTT,CATSRVKDTQYF
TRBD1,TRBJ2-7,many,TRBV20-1,TGCAGTGCTAGGCAACGGGACAGCCTCTGGGAGCAGTACTTC,CSARQRDSLWEQYF
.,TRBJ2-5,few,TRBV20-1,TGCAGTGCTGCCCCGGGACTTAGGCAAGAGACCCAGTACTTC,CSAAPGLRQETQYF
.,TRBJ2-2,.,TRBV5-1,TGCGCCAGCAGCTTGTTTTGGACACCCACCGGGGAGCTGTTTTTT,CASSLFWTPTGELFF
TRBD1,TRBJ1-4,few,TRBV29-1,TGCAGCGCCATGGGACAGGGGGTGGATCGGATTGAAAAACTGTTTTTT,CSAMGQGVDRIEKLFF
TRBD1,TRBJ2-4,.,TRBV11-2,TGTGCCAGCAGCTCCTTACCCGACAGGGGGCAAGCCAAAAACATTCAGTACTTC,CASSSLPDRGQAKNIQYF
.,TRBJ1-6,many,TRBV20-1,TGCAGTGCTAGCGACAGTACCTATAATTCACCCCTCCACTTT,CSASDSTYNSPLHF
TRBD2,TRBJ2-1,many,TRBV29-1,TGCAGCGTTAGGGAGGGGCGGTTCTTC,CSVREGRFF
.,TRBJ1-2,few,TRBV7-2,TGTGCCAGCAGCTTAAGCACCACCTATGGCTACACCTTC,CASSLSTTYGYTF
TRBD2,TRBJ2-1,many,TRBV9,TGTGCCAGCAGCTTCAGAGCGGGGGGGTCTTACAATGAGCAGTTCTTC,CASSFRAGGSYNEQFF
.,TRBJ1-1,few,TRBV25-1,TGTGCCAGCAGTGGAGTTGGACCTGGGGGTTTCTTT,CASSGVGPGGFF
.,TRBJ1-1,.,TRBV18,TGTGCCAGCACCGAAGGGTTGAACACTGAAGCTTTCTTT,CASTEGLNTEAFF
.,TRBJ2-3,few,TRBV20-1,TGCAGTGGTATAAGGGCCGGCACAGATACGCAGTATTTT,CSGIRAGTDTQYF
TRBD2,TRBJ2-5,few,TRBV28,TGTGCCAGCAGGCCGCATTTAGGGAGGGCAAGTGAGACCCAGTACTTC,CASRPHLGRASETQYF
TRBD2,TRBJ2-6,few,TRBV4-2,TGTGCCAGCAGCCGTGGACTAGCGGGAGTAGGTTCTGGGGCCAACGTCCTGACTTTC,CASSRGLAGVGSGANVLTF
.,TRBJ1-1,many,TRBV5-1,TGCGCCAGCAGCCTTCCAGGACTTAAGAACACTGAAGCTTTCTTT,CASSLPGLKNTEAFF
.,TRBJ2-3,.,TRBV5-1,TGCGCCAGCATCCCCCCAGATCGCACAGATACGCAGTATTTT,CASIPPDRTDTQYF
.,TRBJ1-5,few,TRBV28,TGTGCCAGCAGTCCGGGACAAGTGGATAATCAGCCCCAGCATTTT,CASSPGQVDNQPQHF
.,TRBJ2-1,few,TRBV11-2,TGTGCCAGCAGCTTGAGGGGGGCAGGGGCCGGGAATGAGCAGTTCTTC,CASSLRGAGAGNEQFF
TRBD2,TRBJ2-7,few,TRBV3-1,TGTGCCAGCAGCCAAGAGGTGACCCTAGCGGGAGCACTCGGCGAGCAGTACTTC,CASSQEVTLAGALGEQYF
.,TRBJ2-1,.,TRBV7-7,TGTGCTAGCAGCTTAGGGTCGGGGTCCGAGCAGTTCTTC,CASSLGSGSEQFF
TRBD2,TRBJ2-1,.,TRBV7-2,TGTGCCAGCAGCTTGGCCCTGGCGGGAGGGGCCAATGAGCAGTTCTTC,CASSLALAGGANEQFF
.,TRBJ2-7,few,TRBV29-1,TGCAGCGCCGGAGGGGGGGTCTACGAGCAGTACTTC,CSAGGGVYEQYF
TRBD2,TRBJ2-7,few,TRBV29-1,TGCAGCGTCGGGACTAGCGAGGTATACGAGCAGTACTTC,CSVGTSEVYEQYF
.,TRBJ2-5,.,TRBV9,TGTGCCAGCAGCGCACATGGAGGACCGCAAGAGACCCAGTACTTC,CASSAHGGPQETQYF
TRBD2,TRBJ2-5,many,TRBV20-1,TGCAGTGCTAGAGTGGGTAGCGGGAGTTTAGGTGACCAGTACTTC,CSARVGSGSLGDQYF
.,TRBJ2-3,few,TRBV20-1,TGCGTTCCTCCAGATACGCAGTATTTT,CVPPDTQYF
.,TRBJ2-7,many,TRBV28,TGTGCCAGCAGGACCCCCTACGAGCAGTACTTC,CASRTPYEQYF